Given below is one T cell receptor beta chain in context. This sample is drawn from a study of blood T cell repertoires in COVID-19. Produced via immunoSEQ multiplex PCR; TCRdb's table is partial and in-frame only. The table includes about 54,000 clones, 80% to 90% detected once. The CDR3 runs 14 residues. Germline lookup yields CDR1 LNHDA and CDR2 SQIVND (reference sequence). Trimming left V 7 bases short and J 7 bases short, with 17 bases between. This TCR was sampled from a human donor in a cohort sampled during active COVID-19. The chain combines TRBV19 with TRBJ1-5, with a weak D call TRBD1 (6 bases). Sequencing was carried out using peripheral blood. The CDR3 loop reads CASTLGGGWQPQHF. In DNA, the CDR3 is TGTGCCAGTACCCTTGGGGGGGGCTGGCAGCCCCAGCATTTT.